This T cell receptor beta chain was sequenced in a study of T-cell memory formation after mild COVID-19. CDR3 length: 15 amino acids. Germline V gene lookup returns CDR1 SEHNR and CDR2 FQNEAQ (reference sequence). Trimming removed 5 bases from V and 5 bases from J, with 18 bases in between. Comment on this clonotype: No antigen is known for it.

Amplification by 5'RACE using constant-segment primers produced TCR alpha and TCR beta cDNA libraries that carried sample barcodes and UMIs. TCRdb ran MiXCR on the 5' RACE reads and lists one entry per CDR3 protein. The table records about 400,000 distinct CDR3 sequences, roughly a quarter of them present only once. Study conclusions and caveats: Memory sampled before infection contained some responding clones, suggesting cross-reactive memory joined. From day 15 to 85, contracting clones were balanced between CD4 and CD8, whereas later expanders leaned toward CD4+.

The sequencing input was PBMCs or a T cell subset sorted from them (not recorded which). The clonotype comes from an adult woman who had mild COVID-19 (a few samples of this study predate the infection). Cell type and time point are not known. The rearrangement links TRBV7-9 to TRBJ1-2, with D perhaps TRBD1 (5 bases). CDR3 protein: CASSTAGGTRYGYTF. The CDR3 DNA reads as TGTGCCAGCAGCACAGCCGGGGGGACGAGGTATGGCTACACCTTC.